Presented here are 27 T cell receptor beta chains from one specimen sequenced in a study of identical twins. Using its own MiXCR run on the 5' RACE reads, TCRdb lists one record per CDR3 protein. Of 260,000 or so distinct CDR3 sequences in the sample, 6% to 8.5% are singletons; the top ten hold under 6%. The sample also formed part of further work on yellow fever vaccine responses in identical twins.

The material sequenced was CD8+ T cells sorted from blood. Receptor source: a woman aged 18-30 years in good health.

This clonotype was observed a few times. The rearrangement joins TRBV29-1 to TRBJ2-1; D might be TRBD1 (8 bases). Germline CDR1 and CDR2: SQVTM and ANQGSEA. This CDR3 has 12 amino acids. Trimming took 6 bases from V and 8 from J, leaving 14 bases between them. CDR3 sequence: CSVLTGGDEQFF. CDR3 coding DNA: TGCAGCGTACTTACAGGGGGGGATGAGCAGTTCTTC.

This clonotype has a handful of counts. The chain employs TRBV6-5 and TRBJ2-1; D remains unclear. The ends were cut back, 2 bases at V and 10 bases at J, with 15 bases in the middle. CDR3 size: 14 residues. CDR1 and CDR2 (germline): MNHEY, SVGAGI. The CDR3 region is CASSYGNSPTEQFF. CDR3 in DNA: TGTGCCAGCAGTTACGGGAATAGTCCGACCGAGCAGTTCTTC.

The chain couples TRBV10-3 to TRBJ2-5; TRBD2 is a possible D gene (7 bases). V lost 4 bases, J lost 2 bases, and 17 bases lay in between. Germline V gives CDR1 ENHRY, CDR2 SYGVKD. The CDR3 is 16 residues long. The CDR3 is CAISVAGDNSQETQYF. CDR3 sequence (DNA): TGTGCCATCAGTGTGGCGGGGGACAACTCTCAAGAGACCCAGTACTTC.

This clonotype was counted at least ten times. V usage is TRBV10-3 and J usage is TRBJ1-4; a weak D match, TRBD1 (5 bases). CDR3 length: 12 amino acids. With 4 bases removed from V and 10 bases from J, the gap between germline ends came to 10 bases. Germline CDR1 and CDR2: ENHRY and SYGVKD. CDR3 sequence: CAISVEGIKLFF. The DNA for the CDR3 is TGTGCCATCAGTGTGGAGGGGATAAAACTGTTTTTT.

This clonotype was detected only a few times. The J gene is TRBJ2-7, the V gene TRBV6-5; D gene unclear. Trimming shortened V by 0 bases and J by 7 bases, and 4 bases separated the two germline ends. The germline gives CDR1 MNHEY, CDR2 SVGAGI. This CDR3 is 11 amino acids long. The CDR3 bases are TGTGCCAGCAGTTACTCGGGTGAGCAGTACGTC. Translated, it gives CASSYSGEQYV.

This clonotype was counted a few times. The chain carries TRBV11-2 and TRBJ2-6, with D uncertain. This CDR3 is built from 15 residues. Trimming cost V 5 bases and J 0 bases, with 8 bases left between them. Per the germline V gene, CDR1 is SGHAT and CDR2 is FQNNGV. CDR3 bases: TGTGCCAGCAGCCCCGACGTCTCTGGGGCCAACGTCCTGACTTTC. Protein product: CASSPDVSGANVLTF. Full variable domain (outside the CDR3, taken from reference TRBV11-2 and TRBJ2-6): EAGVAQSPRYKIIEKRQSVAFWCNPISGHATLYWYQQILGQGPKLLIQFQNNGVVDDSQLPKDRFSAERLKGVDSTLKIQPAKLEDSAVYLCASSPDVSGANVLTFGAGSRLTVL.

Many counts were recorded for this clonotype. The V and J genes are TRBV7-9 and TRBJ1-1, with D unresolved. The length of the CDR3 is 14 residues. CDR1 is SEHNR, CDR2 FQNEAQ, per germline (reference sequence). V shed 1 base and J shed 1 base, with 7 bases lying between them. In nucleotides, the CDR3 is TGTGCCAGCAGCTTAGGGGAAGGGAACACTGAAGCTTTCTTT. Translation gives CASSLGEGNTEAFF.

At least ten counts were recorded for this clonotype. The chain couples TRBV6-1 to TRBJ1-2; 7 nucleotides line up with TRBD1. The CDR3 runs 14 residues. Per the germline V gene, CDR1 is MNHNS and CDR2 is SASEGT. The V and J ends lost 6 bases and 4 bases, in that order; junction bases with no gene match: 8. Here the CDR3 reads CASRETGTAYGYTF. In DNA, the CDR3 is TGTGCCAGCAGGGAGACAGGGACGGCCTATGGCTACACCTTC.

This clonotype was recorded a few times. The chain has TRBV4-1 and TRBJ2-1; D is unresolved. The CDR3 runs to 13 residues. Per the germline V gene, CDR1 is MGHRA and CDR2 is YSYEKL. With 0 bases removed from V and 7 bases from J, the gap between germline ends came to 7 bases. The CDR3 loop is CASSQERQNEQFF. The CDR3 DNA reads as TGCGCCAGCAGCCAAGAGCGCCAGAATGAGCAGTTCTTC.

This clonotype was detected ten times or more. This chain links TRBV5-5 with TRBJ2-7; 7 bases match TRBD1. Trimming cost V 2 bases and J 7 bases; bases outside gene matches: 6. The germline V gene has CDR1 SGHKS and CDR2 YYEKEE (reference sequence). The CDR3 has 13 amino acids. In nucleotides, the CDR3 is TGTGCCAGCAGCTTTACAGGGGTCGGGGAGCAGTACGTC. Translation gives CASSFTGVGEQYV.

This clonotype was seen more than once but under ten times. J is TRBJ1-1 and V is TRBV6-2 or TRBV6-3; TRBD1 might be the D (5 bases). The CDR3 spans 14 residues. Trimming took 5 bases from V and 4 from J, leaving 14 bases between them. Germline lookup yields CDR1 MNHEY and CDR2 SVGEGT. The CDR3 loop reads CASSAWGPSTEAFF. CDR3 sequence (DNA): TGTGCCAGCAGTGCCTGGGGCCCTAGCACTGAAGCTTTCTTT.

This clonotype has at least ten counts. The rearrangement uses TRBV28 and TRBJ1-2, with D possibly TRBD1 on 5 matching bases. The germline V and J ends were trimmed by 10 bases and 5 bases, with 20 bases remaining between them. The CDR3 extends over 14 amino acids. Germline-derived CDR1 and CDR2 are MDHEN and SYDVKM. As DNA, the CDR3 is TGTGCCACAAAAGTGGAAGGGGCGGTTTATGGCTACACCTTC. It is translated as CATKVEGAVYGYTF.

This clonotype was seen a handful of times. The chain joins TRBV12-3 or TRBV12-4 to TRBJ2-5; either TRBD1 or TRBD2 may fit D (5 bases each). The CDR3 length is 15 residues. V lost 7 bases to trimming and J lost 2 bases, with 17 bases between them. The CDR3 is CASKQGAGVQETQYF. In DNA form, the CDR3 reads TGTGCCAGCAAGCAAGGGGCGGGCGTTCAAGAGACCCAGTACTTC.

This clonotype was observed many times. The chain couples TRBV6-2 or TRBV6-3 to TRBJ2-5; D ambiguous. The ends were cut back, 8 bases at V and 7 bases at J, with 14 bases in the middle. Germline CDR1 MNHEY, CDR2 SVGEGT. The CDR3 covers 12 residues. In nucleotides, the CDR3 is TGTGCCAGCGGAGTAGGGAATGTGACCCAGTACTTC. This gives the protein CASGVGNVTQYF.

This sequence joins TRBV6-1 and TRBJ2-5, with 9 bases identical to TRBD1. V lost 6 bases to trimming and J lost 5 bases; unmatched junction nucleotides: 4. CDR1 is MNHNS and CDR2 is SASEGT in the germline V gene. This CDR3 contains 13 residues. CDR3 in amino acids: CASRGQGRETQYF. CDR3 bases: TGTGCCAGCAGGGGACAGGGAAGGGAGACCCAGTACTTC.

Many counts were recorded for this clonotype. The chain carries TRBV27 and TRBJ1-1; D gene uncertain. This CDR3 has 15 residues. Trimming pared 0 bases from V and 7 bases from J, leaving 15 bases between. Germline V gives CDR1 MNHEY, CDR2 SMNVEV (reference sequence). DNA for the CDR3: TGTGCCAGCAGTTTATCGCTCTACCTCCCGGGTGAAGCTTTCTTT. This encodes CASSLSLYLPGEAFF.

This clonotype was seen ten or more times. The V gene is TRBV20-1, the J gene TRBJ2-2; 8 bases map to TRBD2. The germline V gene encodes CDR1 DFQATT and CDR2 SNEGSKA (reference sequence). This CDR3 comprises 14 residues. V lost 4 bases to trimming and J lost 6 bases; unmatched junction nucleotides: 7. The CDR3 DNA is TGCAGTGCTAAGGGAGCGGGAGAGGCCGGGGAGCTGTTTTTT. Translating it yields CSAKGAGEAGELFF.

This chain uses TRBV10-2 with TRBJ2-1; the match to TRBD2 covers 9 bases. CDR1 is WSHSY and CDR2 is SAAADI in the germline V gene. The CDR3 is 14 residues long. The V gene end was trimmed by 8 bases and the J gene end by 6 bases; junction bases not matched to a gene: 8. CDR3 sequence: CASGVLAGSNEQFF. CDR3 in DNA: TGCGCCAGCGGAGTACTAGCGGGTAGCAATGAGCAGTTCTTC.

In its sample, this clonotype was seen a few times. The chain joins TRBV7-9 to TRBJ2-1; 16 bases fit TRBD2. CDR1 and CDR2 from the germline V gene are SEHNR and FQNEAQ (reference sequence). V shed 5 bases and J 7 bases; nucleotides not matched to a gene: 8. The CDR3 totals 17 residues. Here the CDR3 reads CASSTSGTSGRGNEQFF. The DNA for the CDR3 is TGTGCCAGCAGCACCTCCGGGACTAGCGGGAGGGGAAATGAGCAGTTCTTC.

This clonotype occurred a few times. V and J are TRBV7-6 and TRBJ2-3, with 8 bases matching TRBD1. This CDR3 has 16 amino acids. With V trimmed by 2 bases and J by 0 bases, 4 bases remained unmatched. Germline CDR1 SGHVS, CDR2 FNYEAQ. Written as DNA, the CDR3 is TGTGCCAGCAGCTTACTGGACAGGGCTAGCACAGATACGCAGTATTTT. As protein: CASSLLDRASTDTQYF. The full variable domain, with the rest looked up from reference TRBV7-6 and TRBJ2-3, is GAGVSQSPRYKVTKRGQDVALRCDPISGHVSLYWYRQALGQGPEFLTYFNYEAQQDKSGLPNDRFSAERPEGSISTLTIQRTEQRDSAMYRCASSLLDRASTDTQYFGPGTRLTVL.

At least ten counts were recorded for this clonotype. The genes are TRBV20-1 and TRBJ1-6, with a tentative D call TRBD1 (5 bases). The germline CDR1 and CDR2 sequences are DFQATT and SNEGSKA (reference sequence). The CDR3 contains 16 residues. V lost 4 bases and J 0 bases, leaving 13 bases between the germline ends. CDR3 amino acids: CSAITRVFSYNSPLHF. The CDR3 DNA follows: TGCAGTGCTATAACCAGGGTTTTCTCCTATAATTCACCCCTCCACTTT.

The chain links TRBV27 to TRBJ2-7; D might be TRBD2 (5 bases). This CDR3 has 15 amino acids. CDR1 is MNHEY, CDR2 SMNVEV, per germline (reference sequence). V dropped 0 bases and J dropped 0 bases, with 9 bases sitting between them. The CDR3 sequence: CASSLSTGSSYEQYF. The CDR3 nucleotides are TGTGCCAGCAGTTTATCGACTGGGAGCTCCTACGAGCAGTACTTC.

This clonotype was counted between two and nine times. CDR3 in DNA: TGCAGTGCTAGAGATTACGGCGGTAGCGGGAGGGAATTAGGGGAACAGCAGTTCTTC. Protein sequence: CSARDYGGSGRELGEQQFF. This chain links TRBV20-1 with TRBJ2-1; 11 bases agree with TRBD2. Germline trimming cut 0 bases from V and 11 bases from J; bases unmatched to any gene: 21. The CDR3 is made up of 19 amino acids. Germline V gene lookup returns CDR1 DFQATT and CDR2 SNEGSKA (reference sequence).

This clonotype has a handful of counts. The rearrangement links TRBV27 to TRBJ2-3; 9 bases map to TRBD2. The trim removed 7 bases at V and 5 bases at J, leaving 10 bases unmatched. This CDR3 comprises 15 residues. CDR1 and CDR2 from the germline V gene are MNHEY and SMNVEV (reference sequence). The DNA of the CDR3 is TGTGCCAGCAAGGTTCGCGGGAGGGCCGGAGATACGCAGTATTTT. It encodes CASKVRGRAGDTQYF.

This clonotype was found a few times. The V call is TRBV7-7, the J call TRBJ2-1, with a tentative D call TRBD2 (6 bases). This CDR3 has 15 amino acids. Germline assignment: CDR1 SSHAT and CDR2 FNYEAQ (reference sequence). Deletions cut 1 base from V and 5 bases from J, with 12 bases between. The DNA of the CDR3 is TGTGCCAGCAGCTTAGGCGGGGATCCCCACAATGAGCAGTTCTTC. It translates to CASSLGGDPHNEQFF.

In this sample, this clonotype turned up many times. The V gene is TRBV25-1, the J gene TRBJ2-3, with D perhaps assigned TRBD1 or TRBD2 (5 bases each). Germline values: CDR1 MGHDK, CDR2 SYGVNS. V shed 4 bases and J shed 7 bases, with 18 bases lying between them. The CDR3 spans 15 residues. The chain's CDR3 is CASSVWAGTQNTQYF. In DNA, the CDR3 is TGTGCCAGCAGTGTCTGGGCAGGGACCCAGAATACGCAGTATTTT.

J is TRBJ2-3 and V is TRBV5-1; 7 nucleotides align to TRBD1. The trim removed 0 bases at V and 2 bases at J, leaving 3 bases unmatched. The CDR3 runs to 15 residues. Germline V gives CDR1 SGHRS, CDR2 YFSETQ. CDR3 nucleotides: TGCGCCAGCAGCTTGGAGGGGGCCGACACAGATACGCAGTATTTT. Translation: CASSLEGADTDTQYF.